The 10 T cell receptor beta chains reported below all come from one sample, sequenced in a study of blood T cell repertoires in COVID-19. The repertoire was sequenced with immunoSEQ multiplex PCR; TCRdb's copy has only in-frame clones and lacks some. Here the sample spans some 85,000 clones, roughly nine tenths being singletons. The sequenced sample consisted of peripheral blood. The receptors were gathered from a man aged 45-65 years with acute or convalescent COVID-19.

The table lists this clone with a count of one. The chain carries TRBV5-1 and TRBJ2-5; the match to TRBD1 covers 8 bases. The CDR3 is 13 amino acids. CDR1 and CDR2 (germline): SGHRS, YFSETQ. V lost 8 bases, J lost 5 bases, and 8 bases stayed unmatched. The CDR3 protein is CASETGVGETQYF. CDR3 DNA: TGCGCCAGTGAGACAGGGGTGGGGGAGACCCAGTACTTC.

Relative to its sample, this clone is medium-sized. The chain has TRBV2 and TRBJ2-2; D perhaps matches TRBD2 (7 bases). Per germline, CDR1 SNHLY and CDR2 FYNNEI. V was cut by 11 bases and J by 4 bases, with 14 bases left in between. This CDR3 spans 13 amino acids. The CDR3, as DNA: TGTGCCGGATTAGGGGGGGGCACCGGGGAGCTGTTTTTT. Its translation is CAGLGGGTGELFF. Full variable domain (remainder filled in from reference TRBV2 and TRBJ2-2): EPEVTQTPSHQVTQMGQEVILRCVPISNHLYFYWYRQILGQKVEFLVSFYNNEISEKSEIFDDQFSVERPDGSNFTLKIRSTKLEDSAMYFCAGLGGGTGELFFGEGSRLTVL.

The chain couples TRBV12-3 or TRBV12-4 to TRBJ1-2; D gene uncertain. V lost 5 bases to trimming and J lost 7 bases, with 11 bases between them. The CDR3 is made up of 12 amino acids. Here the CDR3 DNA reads TGTGCCAGCAGTACATTCTCGGGTGGCTACACCTTC. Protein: CASSTFSGGYTF.

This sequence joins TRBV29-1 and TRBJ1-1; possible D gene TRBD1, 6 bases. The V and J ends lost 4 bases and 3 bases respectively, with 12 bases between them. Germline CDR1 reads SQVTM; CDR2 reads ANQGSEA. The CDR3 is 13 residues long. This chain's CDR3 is CSVGQKGDTEAFF. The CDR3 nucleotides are TGCAGCGTTGGCCAAAAGGGGGACACTGAAGCTTTCTTT. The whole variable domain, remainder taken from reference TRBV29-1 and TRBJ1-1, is SAVISQKPSRDICQRGTSLTIQCQVDSQVTMMFWYRQQPGQSLTLIATANQGSEATYESGFVIDKFPISRPNLTFSTLTVSNMSPEDSSIYLCSVGQKGDTEAFFGQGTRLTVV.

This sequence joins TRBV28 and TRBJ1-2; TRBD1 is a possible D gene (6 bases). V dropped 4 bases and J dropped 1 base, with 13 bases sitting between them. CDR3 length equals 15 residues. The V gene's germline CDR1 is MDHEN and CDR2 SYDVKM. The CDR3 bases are TGTGCCAGCAGTTCCTCAGGGGATGTTAACTATGGCTACACCTTC. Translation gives CASSSSGDVNYGYTF.

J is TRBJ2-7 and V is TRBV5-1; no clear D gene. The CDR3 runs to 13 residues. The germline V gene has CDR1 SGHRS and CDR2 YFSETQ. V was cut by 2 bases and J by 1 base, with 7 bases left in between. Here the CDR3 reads CASSFGVSYEQYF. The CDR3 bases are TGCGCCAGCAGCTTCGGAGTTTCCTACGAGCAGTACTTC.

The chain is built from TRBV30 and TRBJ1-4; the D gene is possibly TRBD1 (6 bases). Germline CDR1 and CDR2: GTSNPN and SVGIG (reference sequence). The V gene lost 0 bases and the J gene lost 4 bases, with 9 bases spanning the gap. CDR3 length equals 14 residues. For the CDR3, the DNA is TGTGCCTGGAGTGTACAGGGTTTTAATGAAAAACTGTTTTTT. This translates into CAWSVQGFNEKLFF.

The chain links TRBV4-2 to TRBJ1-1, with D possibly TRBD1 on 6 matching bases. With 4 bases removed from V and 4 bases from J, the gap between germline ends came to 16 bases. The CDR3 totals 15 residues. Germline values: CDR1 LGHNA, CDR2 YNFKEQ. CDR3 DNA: TGTGCCAGCAGCCGGGACACCCGGACGGGCACTGAAGCTTTCTTT. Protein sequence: CASSRDTRTGTEAFF.

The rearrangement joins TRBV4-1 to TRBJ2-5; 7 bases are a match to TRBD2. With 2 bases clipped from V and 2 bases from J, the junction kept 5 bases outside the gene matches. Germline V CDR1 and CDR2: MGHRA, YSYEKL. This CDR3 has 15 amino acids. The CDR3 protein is CASSQLTGLQETQYF. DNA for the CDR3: TGCGCCAGCAGCCAACTCACGGGACTACAAGAGACCCAGTACTTC.

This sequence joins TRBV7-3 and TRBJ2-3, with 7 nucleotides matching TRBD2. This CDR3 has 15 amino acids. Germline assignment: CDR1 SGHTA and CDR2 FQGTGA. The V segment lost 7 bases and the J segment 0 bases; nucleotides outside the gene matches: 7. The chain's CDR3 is CASTASGLSTDTQYF. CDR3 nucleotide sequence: TGTGCCAGCACCGCTAGCGGCCTAAGCACAGATACGCAGTATTTT.